A selection of T cell receptor beta chains follows, all from one sample in a study of cytomegalovirus exposure and HLA in healthy donors. Assay: immunoSEQ multiplex PCR; the TCRdb copy retains only in-frame clones and omits some. The sample shows 100,000 to 150,000 clones, 80% of them seen only once. The specimen was PBMCs. All receptors derive from a woman aged 35 to 49 in good health and CMV-seronegative. CDR3s include the opening cysteine and the closing phenylalanine or tryptophan. D genes are given only for firm matches. Clone size, where shown, is once, few, many, or a class for clones that have expanded.

>-|-|TRBJ2-7|TRBV4-3
CASSQYRLYEQYF
TGCGCCAGCAGCCAATACAGGCTCTACGAGCAGTACTTC
>-|-|TRBJ1-1|TRBV15
CATSPPTGPNTEAFF
TGTGCCACCAGCCCCCCGACAGGCCCGAACACTGAAGCTTTCTTT
>-|TRBD2|TRBJ2-1|TRBV6-1
CASSVAWGGYNEQFF
TGTGCCAGCAGTGTTGCGTGGGGGGGCTACAATGAGCAGTTCTTC
>-|-|TRBJ2-1|TRBV16
CASSQSRGSEQFF
TGTGCCAGCAGCCAATCGAGGGGGAGTGAGCAGTTCTTC
>-|-|TRBJ2-5|TRBV5-6
CASSLTVFAETQYF
TGTGCCAGCAGCTTGACAGTATTTGCGGAGACCCAGTACTTC
>once|TRBD2|TRBJ2-7|TRBV12-5
CASGPGLAGPYEQYF
TGTGCTAGTGGCCCGGGACTAGCGGGGCCCTACGAGCAGTACTTC
>-|-|TRBJ2-5|TRBV6-1
CATATWTDQETQYF
TGTGCCACCGCAACTTGGACAGATCAAGAGACCCAGTACTTC
>-|TRBD2|TRBJ2-3|TRBV9
CASSASGPTDTQYF
TGTGCCAGCAGCGCTAGCGGCCCCACAGATACGCAGTATTTT
>-|-|TRBJ2-7|TRBV7-2
CASSLGPILADLAYEQYF
TGTGCCAGCAGCTTAGGCCCCATTCTAGCTGACCTAGCCTACGAGCAGTACTTC
>-|-|TRBJ2-2|TRBV7-7
CASSLSGGSSTGELFF
TGTGCTAGCAGCTTGTCGGGCGGGTCGAGCACCGGGGAGCTGTTTTTT
>-|TRBD1|TRBJ2-7|TRBV5-1
CASSLGVIQGALHEQYF
TGCGCCAGCAGCTTGGGAGTGATTCAGGGGGCCTTACACGAGCAGTACTTC
>-|-|TRBJ1-5|TRBV28
CASSLSGSNQPQHF
TGTGCCAGCAGTTTATCAGGGTCCAATCAGCCCCAGCATTTT
>-|-|TRBJ1-2|TRBV29-1
CSVGQDYGYTF
TGCAGCGTTGGACAAGACTATGGCTACACCTTC
>-|-|TRBJ1-2|TRBV6-6
CASSYRPGEAGYTF
TGTGCCAGCAGTTACCGTCCGGGGGAAGCTGGCTACACCTTC
>-|-|TRBJ1-5|TRBV10-3
CAIGQGRGSNQPQHF
TGTGCCATCGGGCAGGGGCGCGGAAGCAATCAGCCCCAGCATTTT